This T cell receptor (beta chain) was recorded in a study of blood T cells in healthy people across ages. Details on this clonotype: Its antigen is unidentified.

The germline gives CDR1 SGHAT, CDR2 FQNNGV. The CDR3 has 15 residues. V lost 5 bases to trimming and J lost 2 bases, with 15 bases between them. A sample-barcoded 5' primer and a J-beta primer mix were used in a second PCR of roughly 6 to 11 cycles. TCRdb analysed the 5' RACE reads with MiXCR anew, one entry per CDR3 protein. This table holds over 1,200,000 distinct CDR3 sequences, 59% found once. Study-wide results and caveats: Estimated diversity across one million T cells was deemed an underestimate. It was the long-lived donors that had more naive CD4+ cells and higher diversity than aged donors. PBMC samples, being unsorted, prevented any conclusive comparison of naive and antigen-experienced cells.

The chain joins TRBV11-2 to TRBJ2-5; tentative D call: TRBD1 (6 bases). The TCR was taken from a man in his late teens or twenties in good health. The sample comprised blood. The CDR3 spells CASSRTWTVQETQYF. The CDR3 DNA reads as TGTGCCAGCAGCCGGACTTGGACAGTGCAAGAGACCCAGTACTTC.